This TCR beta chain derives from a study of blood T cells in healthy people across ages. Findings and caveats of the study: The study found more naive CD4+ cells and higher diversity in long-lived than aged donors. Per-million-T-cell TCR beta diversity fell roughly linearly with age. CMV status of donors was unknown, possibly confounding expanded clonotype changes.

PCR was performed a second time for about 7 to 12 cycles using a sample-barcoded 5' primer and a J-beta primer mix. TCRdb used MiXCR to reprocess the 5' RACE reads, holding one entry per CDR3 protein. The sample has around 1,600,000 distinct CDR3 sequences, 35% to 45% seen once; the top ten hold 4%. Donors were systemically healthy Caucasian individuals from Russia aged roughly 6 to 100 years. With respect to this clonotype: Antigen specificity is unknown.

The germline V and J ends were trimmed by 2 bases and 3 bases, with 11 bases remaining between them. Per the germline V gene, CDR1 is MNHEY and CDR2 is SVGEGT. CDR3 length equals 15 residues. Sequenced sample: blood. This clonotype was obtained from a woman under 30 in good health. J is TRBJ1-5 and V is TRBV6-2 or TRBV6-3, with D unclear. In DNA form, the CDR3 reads TGTGCCAGCAGTTACGTTTCAGGCCTCAATCAGCCCCAGCATTTT. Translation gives CASSYVSGLNQPQHF.